This T cell receptor beta chain was recovered during a study of technical replicates of blood from several donors. The table came from immunoSEQ multiplex PCR; TCRdb's copy has only in-frame clones and leaves some out. The table shows more than 65,000 clones, with 91% occurring only once. Trimming shortened V by 0 bases and J by 3 bases, and 18 bases separated the two germline ends. The CDR3 loop spans 17 amino acids. The germline gives CDR1 SGHNT, CDR2 YYREEE (reference sequence). Only one count was recorded for this clone. This receptor was taken from a human donor in good health. Some clones in this sample may be carry-over from other donors' samples. The V gene is TRBV5-4, the J gene TRBJ1-1, with a weak D call TRBD1 (6 bases). The sample consisted of T cells isolated from PBMCs. For the CDR3, the DNA is TGTGCCAGCAGCTTGGGGCAGGGGAATTATGGAGACACTGAAGCTTTCTTT. Its protein product is CASSLGQGNYGDTEAFF.